This record covers a single T cell receptor (beta chain). No cognate antigen has been identified for it. The record has no base qualities; no much larger clone is one base away. The sample belongs to a study of vaccination and CD4 T cells after COVID-19 (dated by TCRdb to the early 2020s). Some background on the complete study: Convalescent patients had a positive SARS-CoV-2 result on nasal swab PCR, and of these patients, nine had mild disease and one had severe disease. The convalescent cohort comprised six males and four females, including two Hispanic individuals, seven Caucasians, two Asians and one multiracial person. Participants received two doses of either the Pfizer-BioNTech BNT162b2 vaccine (n=8) or the Moderna mRNA-1273 vaccine (n=2). Post-COVID blood samples from convalescent patients were collected a median of roughly 100 days after diagnosis, with a range of roughly 30 to 170 days. Post-vaccine blood samples were obtained a median of around 74 days after the second vaccine dose, with a range of about 12 to 241 days. For stimulating the cultures, overlapping spike peptide pools were used, derived from SARS-CoV-2 as well as from the common cold coronaviruses HCoV-NL63, HCoV-OC43 and HCoV-229E. As controls, cultures received a CEFX viral epitope pool (the positive control), an HIV-1 Nef peptide pool (the negative control), or no peptide at all. In around nine COVID-19 convalescent patients and 4 infection-naive healthy vaccine recipients, the spike-specific CD4+ TCR repertoire before mRNA vaccination was compared with the repertoire after mRNA vaccination. Broader findings and caveats from the paper: In convalescent patients, a median roughly 88% of post-vaccine SARS-CoV-2-reactive clones were detected only after vaccination, suggesting vaccine-specific priming. In convalescent patients, nearly all vaccine-specific clones (304 of 307) were found to be mono-reactive for SARS-CoV-2 spike rather than cross-reactive with common cold coronaviruses. An increase in the median number of SARS-CoV-2-reactive clonotypes from roughly 20 after infection to 38 after vaccination was observed, but the change was not found to be significant. Relatively few convalescent patients were included in the study, and early timepoints after natural infection were not analyzed.

Libraries were made using PCR. TCR sequencing of DNA from cultured CD4+ T cells used the Oncomine TCR Beta short-read assay at the Johns Hopkins FTIC core. The QIAamp micro DNA kit was used to extract genomic DNA from the cultured CD4+ T cells. Oncomine TCR Beta libraries from cultured CD4+ T cells were pooled with unique dual indexes and sequenced on an Illumina iSeq 100. The authors' analysis ran thus. Non-productive sequences were removed, and CDR3s that did not start with C, did not end with F or W, or were shorter than 7 amino acids were discarded. The MANAFEST web application was used to identify antigen-specific clonotypes by comparing peptide-stimulated wells against reference wells and other culture wells. An FDR below 0.05, an odds ratio above 5, and a productive frequency above 0.1% in at least two of three replicate wells were required for clones to be considered positive. A clonotype counted as cross-reactive if it showed significant expansion both in the SARS-CoV-2 spike wells and in at least one common cold coronavirus spike condition. Using R version 3.6.1, CDR3 homology was evaluated through Levenshtein distances (stringdist) along with unrooted phylogenetic trees (ape). Using fastp at Q25 and MiXCR, TCRdb reprocessed the public reads and kept productive beta chains. Rows merge per CDR3 protein into single entries with the most common DNA and genes. The V and J calls were not made by the authors but by TCRdb's processing. Present in this sample are 20,000 or so distinct CDR3 sequences, 50% to 70% of which were seen just once. The ten largest clones take up more than 9.5% of the sample.

The cysteine opens and the phenylalanine closes a CDR3 of 13 amino acids. Kept here is only the CDR3 DNA, which spans 39 bases and is read in frame from base 1. V loses 6 bases, J loses 0 bases, and the germline ends lie 8 bases apart. For CDR1 and CDR2, the germline V gene lists SGHTA and FQGTGA. In the paper's terms, the treatment or condition label means: approximately nine-day PBMC culture with coronavirus spike peptide pools or control peptides (ViraFEST assay). To expand antigen-specific T cells with peptide pools and then pick out the expanded clonotypes through TCR sequencing, the study relied on the ViraFEST assay. Positive SARS-CoV-2 PCR tests in the convalescent patients dated from March to December 2020, before Alpha, Beta and Delta variants emerged in the United States. PBMCs were cultured at about 2 million per well in IMDM supplemented with roughly 5.2% human AB serum and around 10 IU/ml IL-2, with approximately 10 ug/ml peptide pools added. Half of the culture medium was replaced with fresh IL-2-containing medium on days 3 and 7. Once the cells had been in culture for roughly 11 days, the EasySep CD4+ T cell isolation kit was used to isolate CD4+ T cells by negative selection. Ficoll-Paque Plus gradient centrifugation was used to isolate PBMCs from whole blood, and the isolated PBMCs were then either used fresh or cryopreserved at -140C. In general, triplicate wells were set up for every culture condition.

The chain is made from TRBV7-3 and TRBJ1-1; confidence is insufficient to name the D gene. This TCR derives from a human donor who had recovered from COVID-19. This material consisted of CD4+ T cells from blood, cultured in vitro, taken after SARS-CoV-2 vaccination. The nucleotides are TGTGCCAGCAGTCGGACGGTGAACACTGAAGCTTTCTTT. Its protein is CASSRTVNTEAFF.